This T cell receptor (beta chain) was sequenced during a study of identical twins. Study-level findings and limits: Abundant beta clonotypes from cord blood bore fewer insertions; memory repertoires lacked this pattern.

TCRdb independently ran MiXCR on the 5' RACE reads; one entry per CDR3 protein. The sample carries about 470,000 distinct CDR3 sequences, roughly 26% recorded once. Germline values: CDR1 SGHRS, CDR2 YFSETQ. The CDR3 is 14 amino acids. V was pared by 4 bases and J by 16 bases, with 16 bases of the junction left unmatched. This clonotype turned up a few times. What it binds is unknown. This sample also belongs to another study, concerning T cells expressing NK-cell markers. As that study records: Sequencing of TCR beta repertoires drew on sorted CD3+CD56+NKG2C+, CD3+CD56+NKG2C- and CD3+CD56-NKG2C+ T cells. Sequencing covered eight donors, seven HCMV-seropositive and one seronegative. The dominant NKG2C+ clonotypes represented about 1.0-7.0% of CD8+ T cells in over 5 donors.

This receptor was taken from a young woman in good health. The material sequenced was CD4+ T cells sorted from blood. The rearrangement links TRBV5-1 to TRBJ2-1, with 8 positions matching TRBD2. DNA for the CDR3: TGCGCCAGCAGCCCCCAAACAGGAGCGGGGGAAGGCTTCTTC. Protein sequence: CASSPQTGAGEGFF.